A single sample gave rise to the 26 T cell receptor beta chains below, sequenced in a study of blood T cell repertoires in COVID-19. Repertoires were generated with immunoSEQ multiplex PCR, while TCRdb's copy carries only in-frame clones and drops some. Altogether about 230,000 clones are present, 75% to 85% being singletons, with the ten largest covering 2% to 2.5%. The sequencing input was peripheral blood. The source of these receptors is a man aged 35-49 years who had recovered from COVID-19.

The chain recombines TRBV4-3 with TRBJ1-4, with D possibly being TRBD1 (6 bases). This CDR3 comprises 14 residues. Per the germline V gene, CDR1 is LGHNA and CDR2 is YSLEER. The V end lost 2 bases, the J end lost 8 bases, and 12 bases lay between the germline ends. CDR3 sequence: CASSQLDREEKLFF. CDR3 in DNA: TGCGCCAGCAGCCAACTGGACAGAGAGGAAAAACTGTTTTTT.

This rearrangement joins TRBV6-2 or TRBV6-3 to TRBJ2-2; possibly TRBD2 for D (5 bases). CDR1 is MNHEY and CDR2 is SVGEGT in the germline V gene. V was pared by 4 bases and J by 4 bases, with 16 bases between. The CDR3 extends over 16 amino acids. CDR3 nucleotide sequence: TGTGCCAGCAGTTCGACCCTCCCGAGCGGCACCGGGGAGCTGTTTTTT. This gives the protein CASSSTLPSGTGELFF.

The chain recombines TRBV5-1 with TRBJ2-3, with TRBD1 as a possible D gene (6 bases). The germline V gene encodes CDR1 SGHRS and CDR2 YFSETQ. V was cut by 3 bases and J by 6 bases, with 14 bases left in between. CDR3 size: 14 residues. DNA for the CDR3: TGCGCCAGCAGCTCTTACTCGAGGGGGGATACGCAGTATTTT. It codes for CASSSYSRGDTQYF.

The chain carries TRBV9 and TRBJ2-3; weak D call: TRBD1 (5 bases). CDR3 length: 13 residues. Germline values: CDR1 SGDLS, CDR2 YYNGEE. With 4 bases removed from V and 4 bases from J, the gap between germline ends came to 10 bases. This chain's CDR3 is CASSPTTADTQYF. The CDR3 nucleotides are TGTGCCAGCAGCCCTACGACAGCAGATACGCAGTATTTT.

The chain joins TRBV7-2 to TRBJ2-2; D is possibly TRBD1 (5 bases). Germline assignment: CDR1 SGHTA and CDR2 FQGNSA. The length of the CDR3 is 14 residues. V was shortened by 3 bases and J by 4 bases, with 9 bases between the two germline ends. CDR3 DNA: TGTGCCAGCAGCTTGAGCAGGGCCACCGGGGAGCTGTTTTTT. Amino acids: CASSLSRATGELFF.

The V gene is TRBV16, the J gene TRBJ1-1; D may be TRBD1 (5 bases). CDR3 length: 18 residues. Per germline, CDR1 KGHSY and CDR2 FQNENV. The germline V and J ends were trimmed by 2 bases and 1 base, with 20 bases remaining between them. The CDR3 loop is CASSQGFPLQGWNTEAFF. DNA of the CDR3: TGTGCCAGCAGCCAAGGTTTTCCGCTGCAGGGCTGGAACACTGAAGCTTTCTTT.

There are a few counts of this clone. CDR3 loop: CASSEGRQLQNTEAFF. Written as DNA, the CDR3 is TGTGCCAGCAGTGAAGGGCGGCAGCTCCAGAACACTGAAGCTTTCTTT. The chain couples TRBV6-1 to TRBJ1-1, with D hard to call. The CDR3 is 16 amino acids. The ends were cut back, 1 base at V and 1 base at J, with 13 bases in the middle. The germline CDR1 and CDR2 sequences are MNHNS and SASEGT.

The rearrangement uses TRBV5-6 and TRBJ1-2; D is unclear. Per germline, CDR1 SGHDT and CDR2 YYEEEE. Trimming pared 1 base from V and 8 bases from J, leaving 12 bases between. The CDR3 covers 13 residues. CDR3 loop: CASSLFKTQGYTF. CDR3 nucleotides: TGTGCCAGCAGCTTGTTTAAAACGCAGGGCTACACCTTC.

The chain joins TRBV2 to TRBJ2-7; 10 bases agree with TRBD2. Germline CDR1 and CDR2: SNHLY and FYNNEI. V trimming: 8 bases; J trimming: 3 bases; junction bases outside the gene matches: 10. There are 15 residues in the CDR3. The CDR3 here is CASGRGLAVNYEQYF. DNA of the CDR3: TGTGCCAGCGGAAGAGGACTAGCGGTTAACTACGAGCAGTACTTC.

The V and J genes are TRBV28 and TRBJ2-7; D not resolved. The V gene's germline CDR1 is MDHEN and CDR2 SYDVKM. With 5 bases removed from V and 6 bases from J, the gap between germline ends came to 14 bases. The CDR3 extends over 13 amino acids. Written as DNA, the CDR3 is TGTGCCAGCAGTCGAACAACCCGCCGCGAGCAGTACTTC. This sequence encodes CASSRTTRREQYF. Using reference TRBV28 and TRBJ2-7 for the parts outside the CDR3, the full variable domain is DVKVTQSSRYLVKRTGEKVFLECVQDMDHENMFWYRQDPGLGLRLIYFSYDVKMKEKGDIPEGYSVSREKKERFSLILESASTNQTSMYLCASSRTTRREQYFGPGTRLTVT.

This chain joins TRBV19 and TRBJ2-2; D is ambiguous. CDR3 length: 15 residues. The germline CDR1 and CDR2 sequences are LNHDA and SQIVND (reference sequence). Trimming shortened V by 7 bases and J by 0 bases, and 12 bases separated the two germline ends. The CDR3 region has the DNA TGTGCCAGTAATTCCGGGTCAGCGAACACCGGGGAGCTGTTTTTT. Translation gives CASNSGSANTGELFF.

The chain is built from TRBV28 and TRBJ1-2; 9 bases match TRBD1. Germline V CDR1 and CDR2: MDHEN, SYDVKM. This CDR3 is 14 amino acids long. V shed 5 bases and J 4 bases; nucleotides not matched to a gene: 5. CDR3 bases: TGTGCCAGCAGTCCCTGGGACAGGGCCTATGGCTACACCTTC. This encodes CASSPWDRAYGYTF.

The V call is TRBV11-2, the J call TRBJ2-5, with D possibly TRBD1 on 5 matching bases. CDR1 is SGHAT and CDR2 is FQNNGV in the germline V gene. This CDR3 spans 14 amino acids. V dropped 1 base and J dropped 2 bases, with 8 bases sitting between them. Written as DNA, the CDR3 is TGTGCCAGCAGCTTAGGGCAGGGACAAGAGACCCAGTACTTC. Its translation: CASSLGQGQETQYF.

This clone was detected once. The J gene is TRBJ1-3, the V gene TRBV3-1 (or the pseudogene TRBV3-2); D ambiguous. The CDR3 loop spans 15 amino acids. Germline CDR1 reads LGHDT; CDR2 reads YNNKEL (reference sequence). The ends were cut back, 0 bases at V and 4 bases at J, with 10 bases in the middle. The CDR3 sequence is CASSQDTRAGNTIYF. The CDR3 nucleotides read TGTGCCAGCAGCCAAGATACTAGGGCGGGAAACACCATATATTTT.

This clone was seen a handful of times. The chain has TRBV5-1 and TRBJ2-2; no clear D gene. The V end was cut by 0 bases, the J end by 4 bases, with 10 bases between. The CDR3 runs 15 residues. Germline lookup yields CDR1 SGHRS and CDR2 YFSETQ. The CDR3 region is CASSLGLGGTGELFF. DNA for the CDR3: TGCGCCAGCAGCTTGGGCCTCGGTGGCACCGGGGAGCTGTTTTTT.

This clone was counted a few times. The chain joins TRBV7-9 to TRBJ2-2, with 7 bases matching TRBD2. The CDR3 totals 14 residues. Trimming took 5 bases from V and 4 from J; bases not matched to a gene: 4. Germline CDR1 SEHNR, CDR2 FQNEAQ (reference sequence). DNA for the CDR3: TGTGCCAGCAGCCCTCGGACTAGCACCGGGGAGCTGTTTTTT. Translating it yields CASSPRTSTGELFF.

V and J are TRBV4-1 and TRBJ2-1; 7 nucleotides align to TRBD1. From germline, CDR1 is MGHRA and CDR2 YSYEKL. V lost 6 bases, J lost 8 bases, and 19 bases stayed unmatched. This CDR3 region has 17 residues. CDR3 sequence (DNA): TGCGCCAGCAGTCCCCGCTCGGGCACAGGGGCGATCGATGAGCAGTTCTTC. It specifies CASSPRSGTGAIDEQFF.

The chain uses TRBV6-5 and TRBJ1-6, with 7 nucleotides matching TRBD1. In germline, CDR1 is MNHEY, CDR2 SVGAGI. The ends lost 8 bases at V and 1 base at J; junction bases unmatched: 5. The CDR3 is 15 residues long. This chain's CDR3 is CASGQGGSYNSPLHF. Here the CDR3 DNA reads TGTGCCAGCGGGCAGGGGGGATCCTATAATTCACCCCTCCACTTT.

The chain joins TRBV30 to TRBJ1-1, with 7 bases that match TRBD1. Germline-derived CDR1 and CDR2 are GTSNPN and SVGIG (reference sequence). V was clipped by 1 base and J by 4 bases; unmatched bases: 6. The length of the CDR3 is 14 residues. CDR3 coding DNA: TGTGCCTGGAGTGGACAGGGTTGGGGCACTGAAGCTTTCTTT. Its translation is CAWSGQGWGTEAFF.

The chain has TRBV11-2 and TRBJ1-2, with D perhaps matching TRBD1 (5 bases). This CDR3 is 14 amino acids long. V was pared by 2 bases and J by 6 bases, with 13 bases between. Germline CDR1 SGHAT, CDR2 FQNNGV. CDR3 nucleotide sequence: TGTGCCAGCAGCTTATCCGAAGGGGTGGATGGCTACACCTTC. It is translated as CASSLSEGVDGYTF.

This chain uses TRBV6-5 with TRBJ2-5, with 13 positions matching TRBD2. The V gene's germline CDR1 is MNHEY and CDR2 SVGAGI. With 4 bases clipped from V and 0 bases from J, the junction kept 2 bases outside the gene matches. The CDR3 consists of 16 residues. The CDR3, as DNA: TGTGCCAGCAGTTTGACTAGCGGGGGGCACCAAGAGACCCAGTACTTC. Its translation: CASSLTSGGHQETQYF.

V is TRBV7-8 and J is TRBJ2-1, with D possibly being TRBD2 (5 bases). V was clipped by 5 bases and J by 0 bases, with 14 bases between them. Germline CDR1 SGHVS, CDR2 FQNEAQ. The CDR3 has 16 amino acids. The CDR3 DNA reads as TGTGCCAGCAGCCCGTTAAGCGGAGTCTCCTACAATGAGCAGTTCTTC. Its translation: CASSPLSGVSYNEQFF.

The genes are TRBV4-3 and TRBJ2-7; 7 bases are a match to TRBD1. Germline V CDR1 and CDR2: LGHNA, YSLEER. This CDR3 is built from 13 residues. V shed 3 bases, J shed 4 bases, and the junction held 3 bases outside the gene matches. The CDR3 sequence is CASSHEQGYEQYF. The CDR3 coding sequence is TGCGCCAGCAGCCATGAACAGGGGTACGAGCAGTACTTC.

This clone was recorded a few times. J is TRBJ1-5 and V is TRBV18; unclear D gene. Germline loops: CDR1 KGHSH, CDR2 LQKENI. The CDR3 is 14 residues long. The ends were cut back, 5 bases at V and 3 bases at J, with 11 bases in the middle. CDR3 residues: CASSEDISNQPQHF. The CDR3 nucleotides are TGTGCCAGCTCAGAAGACATCTCCAATCAGCCCCAGCATTTT.

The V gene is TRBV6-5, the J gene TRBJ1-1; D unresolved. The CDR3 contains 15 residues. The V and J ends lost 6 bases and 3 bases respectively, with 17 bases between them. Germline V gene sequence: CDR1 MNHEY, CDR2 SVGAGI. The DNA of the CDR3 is TGTGCCAGCAGCCGAAACAGCCACGGGGACACTGAAGCTTTCTTT. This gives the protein CASSRNSHGDTEAFF.

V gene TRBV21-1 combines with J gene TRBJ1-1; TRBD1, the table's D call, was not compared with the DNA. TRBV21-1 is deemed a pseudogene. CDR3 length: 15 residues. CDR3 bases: TGTGCCAGCAGCAAAGCTGAGCAGCAGGGCACTGAAGCTTTCTTT. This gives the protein CASSKAEQQGTEAFF.